This entry is about one TCR beta chain. This record belongs to a study of blood T cell repertoires in COVID-19. Overall study context: The origin of the acute and convalescent COVID-19 samples was the United States, Italy and Spain. T cells, B-cell-depleted T cells, or PBMCs provided the cDNA or gDNA that served as material.

Per the original methods: It was from reference gene primer amplification that nucleated cell counts were estimated. Clones were sequenced by immunoSEQ multiplex PCR, and TCRdb holds only the in-frame ones, with some missing. V and J calls and clone size are copied from that table; D and trimming were computed from the DNA. The sample shows roughly 250,000 clones, roughly 87% of them seen only once. Sequencing used peripheral blood. The receptor comes from a man aged 55-75 years who had recovered from COVID-19.

For the CDR3, the DNA is TGTGCCAGCAGCGTAGGGGGAGGGAAACGCAATGAGCAGTTCTTC. Translation: CASSVGGGKRNEQFF. The gene calls are TRBV9 and TRBJ2-1, with 7 bases fitting TRBD2. Germline values: CDR1 SGDLS, CDR2 YYNGEE. The J segment lost 6 bases and the V segment lost 0 bases, leaving 6 bases of the junction unmatched. The CDR3 covers 15 residues.